This TCR beta chain originates from a study of OX40 agonist ivuxolimab in advanced cancers. Broader study findings: There were, on average, more expanded clones in CD8+ T cells than in CD4+.

Produced via immunoSEQ multiplex PCR; TCRdb's table is partial and in-frame only. Seen here are 62,000 or so clones, around four fifths observed once, and the top ten hold around 3.4%. CDR1 and CDR2 from the germline V gene are MNHEY and SVGAGI. V gave up 11 bases and J gave up 4 bases, with 17 bases separating them. The CDR3 contains 13 residues. Remarks on this clone: No antigen is known for it.

Cycle 7 day 1, cycle 4 day 1, and baseline were the timepoints at which blood was sampled. The receptor was isolated from an adult with an advanced solid tumor such as melanoma, head and neck, liver or kidney cancer. Specimen: CD4+ or CD8+ T cells sorted from blood, collected in a trial of the OX40 agonist ivuxolimab. The rearrangement links TRBV6-5 to TRBJ2-5; D could derive from TRBD1 or TRBD2 (5 bases each). CDR3 in DNA: TGTGCCGCCCGGGACCTAAAGGGAGAGACCCAGTACTTC. Amino acid sequence: CAARDLKGETQYF.